Described below is a single T cell receptor (beta chain) sequence and its context. This record comes from a study of blood T cells in healthy people across ages. The CDR3 has 15 residues. CDR1 is SGHKS, CDR2 YYEKEE, per germline (reference sequence). The trim removed 7 bases at V and 2 bases at J, leaving 10 bases unmatched. Through a sample-barcoded 5' primer and a J-beta primer mix, a second PCR was run for roughly 7 to 11 cycles. TCRdb reprocessed the 5' RACE reads with MiXCR, giving one entry per CDR3 protein. The sample holds about 1,800,000 distinct CDR3 sequences, about 30% seen once. The TCR comes from a woman in her 30s in good health. This chain uses TRBV5-5 with TRBJ1-2, with TRBD1 identical over 8 bases. Sequenced sample: blood. For the CDR3, the DNA is TGTGCCAGCGGCAACAGGGGGTCCCACAACTATGGCTACACCTTC. This sequence encodes CASGNRGSHNYGYTF.